These 12 T cell receptor beta chains share one sample of origin, sequenced in a study of blood T cell repertoires in COVID-19. Generated by immunoSEQ multiplex PCR, the TCRdb table keeps only in-frame clones and is missing some. The sample records approximately 99,000 clones, 80% to 90% being singletons. The sequenced material came from peripheral blood. These receptors originate from a human donor in a cohort sampled during active COVID-19.

The rearrangement uses TRBV5-6 and TRBJ2-5; perhaps TRBD2 as D (5 bases). Per the germline V gene, CDR1 is SGHDT and CDR2 is YYEEEE. Trimming took off 4 bases at V and 4 bases at J, with 23 bases between the two ends. CDR3 length: 17 residues. CDR3 in DNA: TGTGCCAGCAGCCCGAACTTCCCGGACTTAGGGTCAGAGACCCAGTACTTC. Its protein is CASSPNFPDLGSETQYF.

V and J are TRBV6-2 or TRBV6-3 and TRBJ2-7, with 8 bases matching TRBD2. Germline lookup yields CDR1 MNHEY and CDR2 SVGEGT. Germline trimming cut 3 bases from V and 7 bases from J; bases unmatched to any gene: 8. The CDR3 loop spans 14 amino acids. CDR3: CASSYEAGVREQYF. The CDR3, as DNA: TGTGCCAGCAGTTATGAAGCGGGAGTGAGGGAGCAGTACTTC.

The chain uses TRBV27 and TRBJ2-2, with 8 bases fitting TRBD2. With V trimmed by 7 bases and J by 2 bases, 9 bases remained unmatched. The germline gives CDR1 MNHEY, CDR2 SMNVEV (reference sequence). This CDR3 is built from 16 residues. This CDR3 is CASTPSTSGNTGELFF. CDR3 DNA: TGTGCCAGCACCCCTAGCACTAGCGGAAACACCGGGGAGCTGTTTTTT.

The gene calls are TRBV5-1 and TRBJ2-3; no firm D call. This CDR3 region has 15 residues. Per the germline V gene, CDR1 is SGHRS and CDR2 is YFSETQ. Trimming pared 4 bases from V and 0 bases from J, leaving 12 bases between. Here the CDR3 reads CASSPLQMSTDTQYF. The CDR3 DNA reads TGCGCCAGCAGCCCTTTACAGATGAGCACAGATACGCAGTATTTT.

The chain joins TRBV9 to TRBJ2-1, with a weak D call TRBD1 (6 bases). The CDR3 spans 15 residues. V lost 0 bases to trimming and J lost 3 bases, with 10 bases between them. In germline, CDR1 is SGDLS, CDR2 YYNGEE. The CDR3 DNA reads TGTGCCAGCAGCGTAGACAGGGCCAACTACAATGAGCAGTTCTTC. This sequence encodes CASSVDRANYNEQFF. The variable domain in full, completed from reference TRBV9 and TRBJ2-1, reads DSGVTQTPKHLITATGQRVTLRCSPRSGDLSVYWYQQSLDQGLQFLIQYYNGEERAKGNILERFSAQQFPDLHSELNLSSLELGDSALYFCASSVDRANYNEQFFGPGTRLTVL.

This chain's CDR3 is CASRNTGAGGYTF. The CDR3 coding sequence is TGTGCCAGCAGGAATACAGGGGCGGGGGGCTACACCTTC. The chain couples TRBV21-1 to TRBJ1-2; the table's D call of TRBD1 was not tested on the DNA. TRBV21-1 is given as a pseudogene. CDR3 length: 13 amino acids.

The J gene is TRBJ2-5, the V gene TRBV10-1, with TRBD1 as a possible D gene (6 bases). Germline loops: CDR1 WNHNN, CDR2 SYGVQD (reference sequence). The CDR3 sequence is 15 residues long. V lost 7 bases to trimming and J lost 6 bases, with 21 bases between them. The CDR3 nucleotides read TGCGCCAGCATAAAGTATAGGGTCCAGGGGCAGACCCAGTACTTC. Amino acids: CASIKYRVQGQTQYF.

This clone was observed once. The chain is built from TRBV28 and TRBJ1-5; no firm D call. The CDR3 runs 13 residues. Germline V gives CDR1 MDHEN, CDR2 SYDVKM. With 6 bases removed from V and 4 bases from J, the gap between germline ends came to 10 bases. CDR3 nucleotide sequence: TGTGCCAGCAGGGGAGGTACAAATCAGCCCCAGCATTTT. This translates into CASRGGTNQPQHF.

The chain links TRBV7-2 to TRBJ1-1; D unresolved. V dropped 0 bases and J dropped 1 base, with 9 bases sitting between them. This CDR3 is built from 15 residues. Germline values: CDR1 SGHTA, CDR2 FQGNSA. The CDR3 loop is CASSLAPVGNTEAFF. CDR3 nucleotides: TGTGCCAGCAGCTTAGCTCCGGTCGGGAACACTGAAGCTTTCTTT.

The rearrangement links TRBV6-5 to TRBJ2-2, with a tentative D call TRBD2 (6 bases). The V end was cut by 7 bases, the J end by 7 bases, with 16 bases between. CDR1 MNHEY and CDR2 SVGAGI come from the germline V gene. This CDR3 contains 14 residues. In DNA form, the CDR3 reads TGTGCCAGCATCGGCGGGGTCCACGGCGGGGAGCTGTTTTTT. Its protein product is CASIGGVHGGELFF.

The chain uses TRBV4-1 and TRBJ2-1; TRBD1 aligns across 7 bases. The CDR3 consists of 14 residues. The V and J ends lost 3 bases and 6 bases, in that order; junction bases with no gene match: 5. Germline lookup yields CDR1 MGHRA and CDR2 YSYEKL. The CDR3 nucleotides read TGCGCCAGCAGCCAGTTGACAGGGAGCAATGAGCAGTTCTTC. Its protein is CASSQLTGSNEQFF.

This chain uses TRBV7-2 with TRBJ2-3; 9 bases are shared with TRBD2. The trim removed 5 bases at V and 4 bases at J, leaving 10 bases unmatched. CDR1 and CDR2 from the germline V gene are SGHTA and FQGNSA. The CDR3 is 16 residues long. The CDR3 protein is CASSVSVAGDPDTQYF. In nucleotides, the CDR3 is TGTGCCAGCAGCGTCAGTGTAGCGGGAGACCCAGATACGCAGTATTTT.